A single sample is the source of the 2 T cell receptor beta chains below, sequenced in a study of blood T cell repertoires in COVID-19. Sequencing was performed with immunoSEQ multiplex PCR; in TCRdb, only in-frame clones are kept and a portion is missing. The table records hundreds of thousands of clones, approximately 84% of them present only once. The source material was peripheral blood. Receptor source: a woman older than 75 with acute or convalescent COVID-19.

The CDR3 DNA reads TGTGCCAGCTCACCAGACGGGACAGCTAACACTGAAGCTTTCTTT. It encodes CASSPDGTANTEAFF. The chain combines TRBV18 with TRBJ1-1; 7 bases agree with TRBD1. The CDR3 totals 15 residues. Germline CDR1 reads KGHSH; CDR2 reads LQKENI. Trimming cost V 2 bases and J 2 bases; bases outside gene matches: 5.

V is TRBV6-2 or TRBV6-3 and J is TRBJ2-1; 7 bases align to TRBD2. Looked up from germline, CDR1 is MNHEY and CDR2 is SVGEGT. The CDR3 is 15 residues long. The junction had 3 bases not matched to a gene; V was cut back by 2 bases and J by 2 bases. The DNA for the CDR3 is TGTGCCAGCAGTTACGGGAGCGGGACCTACAATGAGCAGTTCTTC. Amino acid sequence: CASSYGSGTYNEQFF.